Below are 3 T cell receptor beta chains sequenced from a single sample in a study of blood T cell repertoires in COVID-19. Generated by immunoSEQ multiplex PCR, the TCRdb table keeps only in-frame clones and is missing some. This sample has about 310,000 clones, with about nine tenths found just once. The sequenced sample consisted of PBMCs or T cells enriched from blood (not recorded which). Receptors originate from a woman in her thirties or forties who had recovered from COVID-19.

CDR3 coding DNA: TGTGCCAGCAGCGCGGGACAACTGAACACTGAAGCTTTCTTT. Protein product: CASSAGQLNTEAFF. The chain has TRBV9 and TRBJ1-1, with D tentatively TRBD1 (6 bases). V shed 3 bases and J shed 0 bases, with 9 bases lying between them. The CDR3 has 14 amino acids. Germline CDR1 SGDLS, CDR2 YYNGEE.

The rearrangement joins TRBV2 to TRBJ2-5, with 10 bases that match TRBD2. Germline CDR1 SNHLY, CDR2 FYNNEI. V trimming: 10 bases; J trimming: 5 bases; junction bases outside the gene matches: 7. CDR3 length: 13 amino acids. CDR3 loop: CATEAGGLETQYF. Here the CDR3 DNA reads TGTGCCACTGAAGCGGGGGGGCTTGAGACCCAGTACTTC.

The V call is TRBV24-1, the J call TRBJ2-1; TRBD2 might be the D (6 bases). The CDR3 length is 14 residues. Trimming removed 4 bases at V and 10 bases at J, with 16 bases between. Germline lookup yields CDR1 KGHDR and CDR2 SFDVKD. CDR3 in DNA: TGTGCCACCAGTGACCTCTTCCAGGAGGGGGAGCAGTTCTTC. It codes for CATSDLFQEGEQFF.